The sequence of this TCR beta chain was determined in a study of blood T cell repertoires in COVID-19. The overall study: Samples of COVID-19 (acute and convalescent) were obtained from the United States, Italy and Spain. From T cells, B-cell-depleted T cells, or PBMCs came the material, which was cDNA or gDNA.

Germline V gives CDR1 SNHLY, CDR2 FYNNEI. With 10 bases removed from V and 2 bases from J, the gap between germline ends came to 14 bases. CDR3 size: 13 residues. Seattle cases were enrolled at active infection and followed longitudinally. Original processing methods: The assay estimated nucleated cells by amplifying reference gene primers. TCRdb keeps only in-frame clones here, not all; method: immunoSEQ multiplex PCR. That table is the source of V, J and clone size, and D and trimming were worked out from the DNA. The data contain fewer than 350,000 clones, approximately 87% of them seen just once; the ten biggest clones take up approximately 12%.

The chain uses TRBV2 and TRBJ1-1; a weak D match, TRBD1 (6 bases). The receptor was isolated from a woman in her thirties with COVID-19, enrolled during active disease. What was sequenced was peripheral blood. The CDR3 sequence: CANFRTENTEAFF. CDR3 bases: TGTGCCAACTTCCGGACAGAAAACACTGAAGCTTTCTTT.